Listed below are T cell receptor beta chains from one sample, sequenced in a study of beta chain features in type 1 diabetes. Sequenced by immunoSEQ multiplex PCR; TCRdb stores in-frame clones only, minus some. The repertoire has about 140,000 clones, roughly 9.7% of them found once; the top ten carry 0.65%. Specimen: central memory CD4+ T cells from blood. The source of these receptors is a woman in her forties in good health. The conserved cysteine and the conserved F or W are not part of the CDR3 here.

j_gene	v_gene	CDR3aa
TRBJ1-4	TRBV5-6	ASSETVHNEKLF
TRBJ2-1	TRBV9	ASSARDSQFANEQF
TRBJ1-5	TRBV10-3	AISQGATDQPQH
TRBJ2-7	TRBV6-5	ASSPTGSSYEQY
TRBJ2-3	TRBV5-6	ASSLFHLGTDTQY
TRBJ1-6	TRBV2	ASLSMDSQISPLH
TRBJ2-5	TRBV11-2	ASSLEGPETQY
TRBJ1-1	TRBV7-6	ASSFGTGNTEAF
TRBJ2-2	TRBV4-2	ASSQLDRNTGELF
TRBJ2-3	TRBV18	ASSPPEGGGTDTQY
TRBJ1-4	TRBV5-6	ASSYGAGEKLF
TRBJ1-5	TRBV6-6	ASSLRSREQH
TRBJ1-5	TRBV10-3	AIKPGQGNQPQH
TRBJ1-5	TRBV2	ASSPISRTGGTQPQH
TRBJ2-5	TRBV2	ASRGTGEETQY
TRBJ1-2	TRBV4-3	ASSPDRVNGYT
TRBJ1-1	TRBV2	ASKQGGNTEAF
TRBJ2-7	TRBV19	ASRLWGVIGISYEQY
TRBJ1-2	TRBV5-1	ASSLETGALNYGYT
TRBJ2-1	TRBV12-2	ASRLSGYNEQF
TRBJ2-7	TRBV15	ATSREQGRFYEQY
TRBJ2-2	TRBV14	ASSQDWGQGRTGELF
TRBJ1-1	TRBV27	AISTGLNTEAF
TRBJ1-2	TRBV2	ASREGASYGYT
TRBJ2-2	TRBV5-1	ASRQGPTMGTGELF
TRBJ2-6	TRBV7-8	ASTPPGQRLLT
TRBJ1-2	TRBV5-8	ASSLRGAGDYGYT
TRBJ2-2	TRBV10-1	ASSQGTGELF
TRBJ1-1	TRBV5-1	ASTGLGLKATEAF
TRBJ1-5	TRBV2	ASSGNRGRLNQPQH
TRBJ2-2	TRBV7-2	ASSSQGPANTGELF
TRBJ2-5	TRBV6-6	ASRYPTSSVSETQY